This T cell receptor beta chain was profiled in a study of preoperative IRX-2 immunotherapy in early breast cancer. This clone is large (0.1 to 1%) by share. The CDR3 length is 15 residues. J was trimmed by 6 bases and V by 6 bases; bases with no gene match: 11. From germline, CDR1 is SQVTM and CDR2 ANQGSEA. Clones were sequenced by immunoSEQ multiplex PCR, and TCRdb holds only the in-frame ones, with some missing. The sample records under 3,500 clones, 75% to 80% being singletons. The treatment denotes: preoperative locoregional IRX-2 cytokine immunotherapy. Preoperative locoregional IRX-2 cytokine immunotherapy was tested in the phase Ib source study.

The V call is TRBV29-1, the J call TRBJ2-2; 9 bases are shared with TRBD1. This receptor was identified in a human donor with breast cancer. The sample consisted of tumor tissue, taken after IRX-2 immunotherapy. In DNA form, the CDR3 reads TGCAGCGTACCGGCCGGGACAGGGTTCGCCGGGGAGCTGTTTTTT. This sequence encodes CSVPAGTGFAGELFF.